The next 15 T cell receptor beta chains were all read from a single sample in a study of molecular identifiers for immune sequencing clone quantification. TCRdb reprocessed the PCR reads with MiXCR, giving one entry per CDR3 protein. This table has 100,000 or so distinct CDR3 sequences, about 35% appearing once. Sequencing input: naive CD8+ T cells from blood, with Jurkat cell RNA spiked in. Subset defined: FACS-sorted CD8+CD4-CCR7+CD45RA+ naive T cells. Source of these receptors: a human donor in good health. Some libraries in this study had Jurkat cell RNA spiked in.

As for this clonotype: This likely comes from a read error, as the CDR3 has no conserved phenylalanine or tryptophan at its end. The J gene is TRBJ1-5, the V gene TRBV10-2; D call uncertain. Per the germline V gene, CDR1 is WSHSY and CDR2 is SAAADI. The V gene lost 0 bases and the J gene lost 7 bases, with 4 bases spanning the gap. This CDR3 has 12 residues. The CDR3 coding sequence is TGCGCCAGCAGTGAGTCAAGACAGCCCCAGCATTCT. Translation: CASSESRQPQHS.

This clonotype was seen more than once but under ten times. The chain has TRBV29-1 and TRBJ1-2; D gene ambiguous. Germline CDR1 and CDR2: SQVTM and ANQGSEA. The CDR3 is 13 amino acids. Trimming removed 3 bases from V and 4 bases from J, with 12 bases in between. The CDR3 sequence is CSVEYQDLYGYTF. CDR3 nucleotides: TGCAGCGTTGAGTACCAGGACCTCTATGGCTACACCTTC.

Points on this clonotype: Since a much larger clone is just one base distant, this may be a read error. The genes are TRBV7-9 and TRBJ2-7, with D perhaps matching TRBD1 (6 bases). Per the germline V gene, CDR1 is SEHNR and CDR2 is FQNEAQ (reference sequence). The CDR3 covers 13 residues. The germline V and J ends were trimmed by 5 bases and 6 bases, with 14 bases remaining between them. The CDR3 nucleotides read TGTGCCAGCAGCCAACAGGGCGCCTTCGAGCAGTACTTC. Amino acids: CASSQQGAFEQYF.

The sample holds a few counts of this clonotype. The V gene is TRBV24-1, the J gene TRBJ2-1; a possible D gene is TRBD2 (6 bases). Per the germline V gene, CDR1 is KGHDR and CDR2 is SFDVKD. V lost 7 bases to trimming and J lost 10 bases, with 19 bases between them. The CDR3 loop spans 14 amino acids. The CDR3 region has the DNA TGTGCCACCAGCCCGGGGGTAGGGTTAAGAGAGCAGTTCTTC. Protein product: CATSPGVGLREQFF.

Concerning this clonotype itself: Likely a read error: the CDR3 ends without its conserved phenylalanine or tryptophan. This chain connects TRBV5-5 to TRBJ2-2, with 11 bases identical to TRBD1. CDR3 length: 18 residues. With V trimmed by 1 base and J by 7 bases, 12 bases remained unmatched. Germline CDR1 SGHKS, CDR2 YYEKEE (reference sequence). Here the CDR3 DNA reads TGTGCCAGCAGCTTGTTTGGGACAGGGGGAATTCCAAACGGGGAGCTGTTTTAT. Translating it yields CASSLFGTGGIPNGELFY.

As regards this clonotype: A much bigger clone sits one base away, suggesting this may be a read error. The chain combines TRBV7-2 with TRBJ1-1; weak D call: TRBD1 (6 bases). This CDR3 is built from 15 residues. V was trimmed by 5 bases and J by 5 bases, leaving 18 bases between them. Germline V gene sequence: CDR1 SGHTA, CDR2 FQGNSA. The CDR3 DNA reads TGTGCCAGCAGCATAGTCGGGACATCGAGAACTGAAGCTTTCTTT. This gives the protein CASSIVGTSRTEAFF.

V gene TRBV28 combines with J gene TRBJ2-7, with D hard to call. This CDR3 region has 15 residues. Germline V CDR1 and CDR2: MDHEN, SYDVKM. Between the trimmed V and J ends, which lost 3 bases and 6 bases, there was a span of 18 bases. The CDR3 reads CASSFPGLPVLEQYF. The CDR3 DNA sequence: TGTGCCAGCAGTTTCCCCGGGTTACCGGTCCTCGAGCAGTACTTC.

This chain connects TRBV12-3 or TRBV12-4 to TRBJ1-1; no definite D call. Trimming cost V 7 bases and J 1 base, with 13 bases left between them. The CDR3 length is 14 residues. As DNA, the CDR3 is TGTGCCAGCAACCCCAAGGGCCGGAACACTGAAGCTTTCTTT. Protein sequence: CASNPKGRNTEAFF.

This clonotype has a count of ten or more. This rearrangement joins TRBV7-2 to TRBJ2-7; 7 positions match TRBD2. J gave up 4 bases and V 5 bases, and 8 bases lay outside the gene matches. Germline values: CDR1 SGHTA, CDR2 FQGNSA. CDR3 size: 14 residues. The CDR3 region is CASSRPGLTYEQYF. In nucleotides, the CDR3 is TGTGCCAGCAGCCGTCCGGGACTAACTTACGAGCAGTACTTC.

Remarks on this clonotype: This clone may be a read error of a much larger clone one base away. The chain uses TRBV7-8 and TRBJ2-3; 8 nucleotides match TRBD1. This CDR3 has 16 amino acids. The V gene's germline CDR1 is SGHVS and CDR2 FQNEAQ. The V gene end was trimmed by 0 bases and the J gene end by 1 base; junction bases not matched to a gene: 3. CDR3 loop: CASSLARGQGTDTQYF. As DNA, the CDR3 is TGTGCCAGCAGCTTAGCGCGGGGACAGGGCACAGATACGCAGTATTTT. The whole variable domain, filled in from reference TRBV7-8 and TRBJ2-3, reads GAGVSQSPRYKVAKRGQDVALRCDPISGHVSLFWYQQALGQGPEFLTYFQNEAQLDKSGLPSDRFFAERPEGSVSTLKIQRTQQEDSAVYLCASSLARGQGTDTQYFGPGTRLTVL.

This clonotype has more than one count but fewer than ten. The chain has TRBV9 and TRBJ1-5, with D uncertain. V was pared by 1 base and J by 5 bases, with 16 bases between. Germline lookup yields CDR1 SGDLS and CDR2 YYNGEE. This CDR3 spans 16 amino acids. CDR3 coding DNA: TGTGCCAGCAGCGTAAGTGTCCTCTCACCGGATCAGCCCCAGCATTTT. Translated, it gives CASSVSVLSPDQPQHF.

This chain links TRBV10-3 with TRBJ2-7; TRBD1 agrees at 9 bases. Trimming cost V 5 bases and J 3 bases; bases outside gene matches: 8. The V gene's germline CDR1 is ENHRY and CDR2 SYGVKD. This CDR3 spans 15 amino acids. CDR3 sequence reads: CAISFESGQGYEQYF. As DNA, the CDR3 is TGTGCCATCAGTTTCGAGTCGGGACAGGGCTACGAGCAGTACTTC.

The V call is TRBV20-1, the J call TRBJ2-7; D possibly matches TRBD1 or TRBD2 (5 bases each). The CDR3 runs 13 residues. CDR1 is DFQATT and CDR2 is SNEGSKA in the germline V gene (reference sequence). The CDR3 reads CSLRDVSSYEQYF. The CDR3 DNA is TGCAGCCTCCGGGACGTCAGCTCCTACGAGCAGTACTTC.

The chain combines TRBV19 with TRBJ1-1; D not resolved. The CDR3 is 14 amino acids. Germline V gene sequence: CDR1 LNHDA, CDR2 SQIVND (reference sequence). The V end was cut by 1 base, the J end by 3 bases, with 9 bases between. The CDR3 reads CASSIGGGYTEAFF. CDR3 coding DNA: TGTGCCAGTAGTATAGGAGGTGGGTACACTGAAGCTTTCTTT.

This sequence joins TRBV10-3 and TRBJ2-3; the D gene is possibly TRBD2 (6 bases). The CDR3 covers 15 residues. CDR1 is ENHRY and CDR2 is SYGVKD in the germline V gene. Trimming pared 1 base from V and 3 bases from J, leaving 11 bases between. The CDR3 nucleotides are TGTGCCATCAGTGAGTTGGCGGGAAGGACAGATACGCAGTATTTT. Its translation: CAISELAGRTDTQYF.